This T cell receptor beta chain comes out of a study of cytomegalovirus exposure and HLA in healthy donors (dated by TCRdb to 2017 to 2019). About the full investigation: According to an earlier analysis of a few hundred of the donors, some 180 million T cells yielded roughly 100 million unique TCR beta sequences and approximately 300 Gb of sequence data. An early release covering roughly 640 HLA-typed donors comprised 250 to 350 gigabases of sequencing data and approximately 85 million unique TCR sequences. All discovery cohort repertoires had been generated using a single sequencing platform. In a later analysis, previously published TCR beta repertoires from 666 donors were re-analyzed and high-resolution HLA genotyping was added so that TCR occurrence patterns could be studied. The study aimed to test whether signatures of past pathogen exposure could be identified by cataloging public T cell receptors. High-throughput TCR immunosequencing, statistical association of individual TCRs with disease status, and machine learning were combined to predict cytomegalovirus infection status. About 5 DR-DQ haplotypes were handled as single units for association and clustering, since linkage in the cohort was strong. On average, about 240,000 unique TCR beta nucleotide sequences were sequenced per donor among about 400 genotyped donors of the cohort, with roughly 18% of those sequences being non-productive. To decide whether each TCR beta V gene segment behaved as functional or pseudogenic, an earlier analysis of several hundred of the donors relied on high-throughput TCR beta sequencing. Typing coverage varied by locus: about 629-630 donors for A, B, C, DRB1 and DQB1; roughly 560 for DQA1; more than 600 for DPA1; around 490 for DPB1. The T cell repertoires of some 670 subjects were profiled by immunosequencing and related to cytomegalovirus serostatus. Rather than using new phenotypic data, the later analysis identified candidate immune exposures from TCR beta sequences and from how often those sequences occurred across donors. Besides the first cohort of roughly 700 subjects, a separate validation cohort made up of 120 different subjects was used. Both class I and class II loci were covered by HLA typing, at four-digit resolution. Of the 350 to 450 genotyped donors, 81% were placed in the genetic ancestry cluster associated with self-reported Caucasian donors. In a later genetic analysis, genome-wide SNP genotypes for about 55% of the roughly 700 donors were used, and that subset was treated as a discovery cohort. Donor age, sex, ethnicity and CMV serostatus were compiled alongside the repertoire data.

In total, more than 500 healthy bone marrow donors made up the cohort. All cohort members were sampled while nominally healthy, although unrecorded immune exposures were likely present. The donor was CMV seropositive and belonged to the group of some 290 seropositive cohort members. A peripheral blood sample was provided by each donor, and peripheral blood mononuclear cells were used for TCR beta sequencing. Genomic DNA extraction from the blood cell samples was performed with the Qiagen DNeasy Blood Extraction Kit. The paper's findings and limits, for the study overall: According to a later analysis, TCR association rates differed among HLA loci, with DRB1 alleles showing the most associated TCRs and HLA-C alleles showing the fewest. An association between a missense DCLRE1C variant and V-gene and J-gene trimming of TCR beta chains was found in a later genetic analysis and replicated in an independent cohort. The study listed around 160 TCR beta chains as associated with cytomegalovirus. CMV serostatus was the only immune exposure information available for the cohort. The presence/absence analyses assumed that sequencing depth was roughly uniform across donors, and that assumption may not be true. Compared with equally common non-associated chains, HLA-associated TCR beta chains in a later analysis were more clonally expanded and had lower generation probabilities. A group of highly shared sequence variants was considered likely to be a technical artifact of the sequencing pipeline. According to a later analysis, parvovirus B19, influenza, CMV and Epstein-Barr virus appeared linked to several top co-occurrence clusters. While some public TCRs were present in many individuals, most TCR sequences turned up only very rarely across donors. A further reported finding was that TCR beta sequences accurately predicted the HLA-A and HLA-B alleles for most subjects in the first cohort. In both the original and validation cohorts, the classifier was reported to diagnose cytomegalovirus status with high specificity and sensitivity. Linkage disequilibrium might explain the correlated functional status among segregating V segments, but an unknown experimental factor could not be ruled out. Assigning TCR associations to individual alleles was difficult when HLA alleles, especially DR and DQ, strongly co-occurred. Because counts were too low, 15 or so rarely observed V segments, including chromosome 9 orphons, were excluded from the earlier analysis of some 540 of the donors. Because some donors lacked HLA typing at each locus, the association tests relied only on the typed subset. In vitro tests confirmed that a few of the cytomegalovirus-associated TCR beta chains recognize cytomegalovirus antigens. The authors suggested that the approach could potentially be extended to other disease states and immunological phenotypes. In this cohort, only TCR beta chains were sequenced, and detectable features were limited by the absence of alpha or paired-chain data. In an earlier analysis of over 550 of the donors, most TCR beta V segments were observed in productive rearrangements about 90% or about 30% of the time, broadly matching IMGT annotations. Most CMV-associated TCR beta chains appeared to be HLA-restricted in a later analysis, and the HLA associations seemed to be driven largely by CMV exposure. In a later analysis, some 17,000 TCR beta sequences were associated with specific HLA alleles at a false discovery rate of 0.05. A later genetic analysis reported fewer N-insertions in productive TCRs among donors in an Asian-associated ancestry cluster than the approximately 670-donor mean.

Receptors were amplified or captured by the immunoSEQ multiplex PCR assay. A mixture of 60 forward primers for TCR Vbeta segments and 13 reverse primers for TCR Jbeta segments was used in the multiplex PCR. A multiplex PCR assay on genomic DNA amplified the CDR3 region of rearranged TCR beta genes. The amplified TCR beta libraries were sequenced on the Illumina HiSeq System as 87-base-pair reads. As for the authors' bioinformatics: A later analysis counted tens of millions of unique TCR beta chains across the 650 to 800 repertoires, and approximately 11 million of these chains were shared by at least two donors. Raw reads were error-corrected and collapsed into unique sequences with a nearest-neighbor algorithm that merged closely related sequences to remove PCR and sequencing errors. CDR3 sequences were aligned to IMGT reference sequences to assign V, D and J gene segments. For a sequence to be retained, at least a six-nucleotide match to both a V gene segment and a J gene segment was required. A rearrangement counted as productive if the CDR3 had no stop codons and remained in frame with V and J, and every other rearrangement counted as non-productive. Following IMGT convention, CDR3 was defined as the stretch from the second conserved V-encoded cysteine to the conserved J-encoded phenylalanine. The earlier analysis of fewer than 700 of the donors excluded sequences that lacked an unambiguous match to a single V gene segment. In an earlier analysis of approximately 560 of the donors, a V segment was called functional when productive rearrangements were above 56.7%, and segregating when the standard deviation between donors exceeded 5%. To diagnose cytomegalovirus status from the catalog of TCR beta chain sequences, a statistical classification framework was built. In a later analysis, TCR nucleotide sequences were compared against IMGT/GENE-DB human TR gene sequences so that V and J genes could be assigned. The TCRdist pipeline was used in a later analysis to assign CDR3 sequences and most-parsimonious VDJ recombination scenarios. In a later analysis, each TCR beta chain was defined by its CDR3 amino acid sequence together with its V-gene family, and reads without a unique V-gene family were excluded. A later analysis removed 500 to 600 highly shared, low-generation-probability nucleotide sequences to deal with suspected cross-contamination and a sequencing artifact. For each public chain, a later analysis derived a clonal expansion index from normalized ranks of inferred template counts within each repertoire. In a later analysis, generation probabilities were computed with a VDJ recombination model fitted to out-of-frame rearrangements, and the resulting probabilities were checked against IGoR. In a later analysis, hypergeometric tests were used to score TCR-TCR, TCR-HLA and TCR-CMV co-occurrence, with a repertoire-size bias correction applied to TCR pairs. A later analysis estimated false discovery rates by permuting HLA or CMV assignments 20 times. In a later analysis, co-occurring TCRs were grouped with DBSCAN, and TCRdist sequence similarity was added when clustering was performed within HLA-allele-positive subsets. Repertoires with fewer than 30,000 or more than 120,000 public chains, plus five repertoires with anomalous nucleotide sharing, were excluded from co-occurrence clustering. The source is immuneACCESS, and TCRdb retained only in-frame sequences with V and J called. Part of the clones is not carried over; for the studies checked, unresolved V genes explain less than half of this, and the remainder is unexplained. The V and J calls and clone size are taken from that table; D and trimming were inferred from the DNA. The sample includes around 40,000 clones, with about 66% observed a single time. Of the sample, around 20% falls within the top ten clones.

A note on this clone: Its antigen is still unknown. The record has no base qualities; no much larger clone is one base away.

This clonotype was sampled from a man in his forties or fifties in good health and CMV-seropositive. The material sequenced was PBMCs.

Here the CDR3 is given as CASSTGETQYF. At the DNA level, the sequence is TGTGCCAGCAGCACCGGAGAGACCCAGTACTTC. The chain links TRBV7-6 with TRBJ2-5; the D gene cannot be named for sure. The germline V gene sets CDR1 to SGHVS and CDR2 to FNYEAQ. V and J lose 5 bases and 4 bases, and a span of 5 bases separates them. The CDR3, cysteine through phenylalanine, is 11 amino acids long. The DNA shown is the 33-base CDR3, in frame from base 1.